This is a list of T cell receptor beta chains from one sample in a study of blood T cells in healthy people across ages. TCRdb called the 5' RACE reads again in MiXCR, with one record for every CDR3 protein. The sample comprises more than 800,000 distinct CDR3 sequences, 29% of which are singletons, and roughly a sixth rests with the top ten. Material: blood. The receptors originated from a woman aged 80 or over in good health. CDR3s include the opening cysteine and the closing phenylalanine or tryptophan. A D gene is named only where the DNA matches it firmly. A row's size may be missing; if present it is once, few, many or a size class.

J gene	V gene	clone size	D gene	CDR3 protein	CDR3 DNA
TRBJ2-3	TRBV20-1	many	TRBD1	CSARDGTGRADTQYF	TGCAGTGCTAGAGATGGGACAGGGCGGGCAGATACGCAGTATTTT
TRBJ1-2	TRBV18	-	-	CASSPPGGTNYGYTF	TGTGCCAGCTCACCACCTGGGGGCACCAACTATGGCTACACCTTC
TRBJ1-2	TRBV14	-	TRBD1	CASSQRDRALNYGYTF	TGTGCCAGCAGCCAAAGGGACAGGGCCCTTAACTATGGCTACACCTTC
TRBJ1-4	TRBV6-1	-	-	CASSEPGETNEKLFF	TGTGCCAGCAGTGAACCGGGGGAAACTAATGAAAAACTGTTTTTT
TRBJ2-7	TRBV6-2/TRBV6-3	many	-	CASSYVEGYEQYF	TGTGCCAGCAGTTACGTGGAGGGATACGAGCAGTACTTC
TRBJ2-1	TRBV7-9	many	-	CASSLSYEQFF	TGCGCCAGCAGCTTGAGCTATGAGCAGTTCTTC
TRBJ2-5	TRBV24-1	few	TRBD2	CATSDKRGQETQYF	TGTGCCACCAGTGATAAGCGGGGGCAAGAGACCCAGTACTTC
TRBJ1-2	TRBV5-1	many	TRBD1	CASSLGQGVYGYTF	TGCGCCAGCAGCTTGGGACAGGGGGTCTATGGCTACACCTTC
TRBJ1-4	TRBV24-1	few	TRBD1	CATSDGQGFATNEKLFF	TGTGCCACCAGTGATGGACAGGGTTTCGCAACTAATGAAAAACTGTTTTTT
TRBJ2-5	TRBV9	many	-	CASSVVDQETQYF	TGTGCCAGCAGCGTAGTAGATCAAGAGACCCAGTACTTC
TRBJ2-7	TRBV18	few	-	CASSPLDQGGEQYF	TGTGCCAGCTCACCACTGGATCAGGGAGGCGAGCAGTACTTC
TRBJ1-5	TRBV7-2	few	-	CASSLVPSNQPQHF	TGTGCCAGCAGCTTAGTCCCGAGCAATCAGCCCCAGCATTTT
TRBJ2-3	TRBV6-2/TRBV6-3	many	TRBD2	CASSQGLAFTDTQYF	TGTGCCAGCAGCCAAGGACTAGCTTTCACAGATACGCAGTATTTT
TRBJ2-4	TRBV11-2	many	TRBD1	CASSLATTGDLAKNIQYF	TGTGCCAGCAGCTTAGCTACGACAGGGGATTTAGCCAAAAACATTCAGTACTTC
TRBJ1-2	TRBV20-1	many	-	CSARSAGLHTF	TGCAGTGCTAGGTCCGCCGGGCTCCACACCTTC
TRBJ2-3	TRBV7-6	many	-	CASSSGEAYTQYF	TGTGCCAGCAGCTCAGGGGAGGCCTATACGCAGTATTTT
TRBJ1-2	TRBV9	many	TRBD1	CASSVGQGGSYGYTF	TGTGCCAGCAGCGTTGGACAGGGCGGATCGTACGGCTACACCTTC
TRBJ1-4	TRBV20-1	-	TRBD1	CSARRDRGAEKLFF	TGCAGTGCTAGGAGGGACAGGGGAGCGGAAAAACTGTTTTTT
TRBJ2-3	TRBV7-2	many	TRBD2	CASSSEGLAADTQYF	TGTGCCAGCAGCTCCGAGGGACTAGCCGCAGATACGCAGTATTTT
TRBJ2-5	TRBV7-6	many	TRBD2	CASSPRTSGGRLAGETQYF	TGTGCCAGCAGCCCTCGGACTAGCGGGGGGCGACTGGCAGGGGAGACCCAGTACTTC
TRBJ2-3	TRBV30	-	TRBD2	CAWGGTSGGATTDTQYF	TGTGCCTGGGGAGGGACTAGCGGGGGGGCGACCACAGATACGCAGTATTTT
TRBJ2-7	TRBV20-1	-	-	CSAGGTEGRIYEQYF	TGCAGTGCTGGCGGGACAGAAGGGCGGATCTACGAGCAGTACTTC
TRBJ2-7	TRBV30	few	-	CALDSGPSYEQYF	TGTGCCCTCGACAGCGGGCCCTCCTACGAGCAGTACTTC
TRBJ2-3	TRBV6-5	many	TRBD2	CASSLAGGSNTQYF	TGTGCCAGCAGCCTAGCGGGGGGGTCAAATACGCAGTATTTT
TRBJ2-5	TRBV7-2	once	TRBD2	CASSLEPAGGPETQYF	TGTGCCAGCAGCTTAGAGCCAGCGGGGGGGCCGGAGACCCAGTACTTC
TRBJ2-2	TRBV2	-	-	CASSEEMTGELFF	TGTGCCAGCAGTGAGGAGATGACCGGGGAGCTGTTTTTT
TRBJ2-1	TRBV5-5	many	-	CASSSFSGGSYNEQFF	TGTGCCAGCAGCTCGTTCTCCGGGGGTTCCTACAATGAGCAGTTCTTC
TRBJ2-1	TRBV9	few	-	CASSYTGSQTGDNEQFF	TGTGCCAGCAGCTACACCGGGTCCCAAACGGGCGACAATGAGCAGTTCTTC
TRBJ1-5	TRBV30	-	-	CAWSTRGSFPRAQHF	TGTGCCTGGTCAACACGGGGCTCTTTCCCTCGGGCCCAGCATTTT
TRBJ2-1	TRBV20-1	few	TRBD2	CSARGRRVVAGNTYNEQFF	TGCAGTGCTAGAGGCCGCAGGGTGGTAGCGGGGAACACTTACAATGAGCAGTTCTTC
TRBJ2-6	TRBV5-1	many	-	CASSYDGTGANVLTF	TGCGCCAGCAGCTATGACGGGACTGGGGCCAACGTCCTGACTTTC
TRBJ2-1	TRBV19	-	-	CASSPGLLGEQFF	TGTGCCAGTAGCCCCGGACTATTAGGCGAGCAGTTCTTC
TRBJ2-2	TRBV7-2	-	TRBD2	CASSAGPGLAGNTGELFF	TGTGCCAGCAGCGCCGGACCGGGACTAGCGGGGAACACCGGGGAGCTGTTTTTT
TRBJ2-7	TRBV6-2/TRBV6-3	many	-	CASLRLDAYEQYF	TGTGCCAGTCTCCGACTAGACGCCTACGAGCAGTACTTC
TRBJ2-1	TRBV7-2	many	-	CASSSAGTYNEQFF	TGTGCCAGCAGCTCAGCGGGGACATACAATGAGCAGTTCTTC
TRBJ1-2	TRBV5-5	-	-	CASSLRGNLASYGYTF	TGTGCCAGCAGCTTAAGGGGAAACCTGGCTAGCTATGGCTACACCTTC
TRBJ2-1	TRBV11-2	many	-	CASSKGNEQFF	TGTGCCAGCAGCAAAGGGAATGAGCAGTTCTTC